Presented here are 13 T cell receptor beta chains from one specimen sequenced in a study of siplizumab effects on memory and regulatory T cells. Sequenced by immunoSEQ multiplex PCR; TCRdb stores in-frame clones only, minus some. The sample consists of 100,000 or so clones, approximately 92% of them appearing once. The sample taken for sequencing was CD4+ T cells sorted from blood. These TCRs come from a human donor in good health. Some clones in this sample may be carry-over from other donors' samples.

The chain combines TRBV6-5 with TRBJ2-7; D remains unclear. Germline CDR1 and CDR2: MNHEY and SVGAGI. V lost 6 bases and J lost 0, with 12 bases in between. The CDR3 has 14 residues. The CDR3 spells CASRLTISSYEQYF. The DNA for the CDR3 is TGTGCCAGCAGGCTGACGATCAGCTCCTACGAGCAGTACTTC.

The chain combines TRBV19 with TRBJ1-5; 10 bases are a match to TRBD1. With 5 bases clipped from V and 1 base from J, the junction kept 5 bases outside the gene matches. The germline gives CDR1 LNHDA, CDR2 SQIVND (reference sequence). The CDR3 length is 16 residues. The CDR3, as DNA: TGTGCCAGTAGTCCACAGACAGGGGGCAGCAATCAGCCCCAGCATTTT. It translates to CASSPQTGGSNQPQHF.

The chain has TRBV28 and TRBJ1-5; D unresolved. The CDR3 totals 16 residues. Germline assignment: CDR1 MDHEN and CDR2 SYDVKM. V lost 2 bases and J lost 0, with 11 bases in between. CDR3 residues: CASSLEGPGSNQPQHF. The CDR3 DNA reads as TGTGCCAGCAGTTTAGAAGGGCCTGGTAGCAATCAGCCCCAGCATTTT.

This chain links TRBV11-2 with TRBJ2-4; tentatively, D is TRBD1 (5 bases). This CDR3 comprises 13 residues. With 8 bases removed from V and 6 bases from J, the gap between germline ends came to 14 bases. Germline V CDR1 and CDR2: SGHAT, FQNNGV. CDR3 bases: TGTGCCAGCGGGGCCGGGTTGGGAAACATTCAGTACTTC. Amino acids: CASGAGLGNIQYF.

The table lists this clone with a count of one. One end of the junction does not line up with germline, which may come from a read error. The chain couples TRBV7-7 to TRBJ2-2; the D is unclear. Germline V gene data show CDR1 as SSHAT and CDR2 as FNYEAQ (reference sequence). CDR3 length equals 16 residues. The CDR3: CASSPTNPSNTGELFF. DNA for the CDR3: TGTGCTAGCAGCCCGACAAACCCTTCGAACACCGGGGAGCTGTTTTTT.

The CDR3 loop is CASHRGGSYEQYF. In DNA form, the CDR3 reads TGTGCCAGCCATCGGGGGGGCTCCTACGAGCAGTACTTC. The chain recombines TRBV11-2 with TRBJ2-7; 8 bases agree with TRBD2. The CDR3 covers 13 residues. V dropped 8 bases and J dropped 0; count of bases not matched to a gene: 3. CDR1 is SGHAT, CDR2 FQNNGV, per germline.

This chain links TRBV5-4 with TRBJ2-3; D gene uncertain. Trimming left V 1 base short and J 5 bases short, with 5 bases between. The CDR3 has 12 amino acids. Germline V gene lookup returns CDR1 SGHNT and CDR2 YYREEE (reference sequence). CDR3 in DNA: TGTGCCAGCAGCTTGTTCCTAGATACGCAGTATTTT. Protein sequence: CASSLFLDTQYF.

The J gene is TRBJ1-1, the V gene TRBV18, with D possibly matching TRBD1 (5 bases). Trimming stripped 4 bases from V and 3 bases from J, with 9 bases between. This CDR3 is 13 amino acids long. Looked up from germline, CDR1 is KGHSH and CDR2 is LQKENI. The CDR3 sequence: CASSRWGDTEAFF. DNA of the CDR3: TGTGCCAGCTCACGATGGGGGGACACTGAAGCTTTCTTT.

J is TRBJ1-4 and V is TRBV6-1; no clear D. Germline V CDR1 and CDR2: MNHNS, SASEGT. The CDR3 loop spans 14 amino acids. Between the trimmed V and J ends, which lost 3 bases and 7 bases, there was a span of 12 bases. The CDR3 sequence: CASSEAATIEKLFF. The CDR3 nucleotides are TGTGCCAGCAGTGAGGCGGCCACGATTGAAAAACTGTTTTTT.

V usage is TRBV5-1 and J usage is TRBJ2-1; 10 bases are a match to TRBD2. This CDR3 contains 14 residues. Per the germline V gene, CDR1 is SGHRS and CDR2 is YFSETQ. The ends lost 1 base at V and 8 bases at J; junction bases unmatched: 3. The DNA for the CDR3 is TGCGCCAGCAGCTTGCAGCGGGAGGGGCATGAGCAGTTCTTC. Its translation is CASSLQREGHEQFF.

The table lists this clone with a count of one. The rearrangement links TRBV9 to TRBJ2-3; D might be TRBD1 or TRBD2, each matching 6 bases. Per germline, CDR1 SGDLS and CDR2 YYNGEE. Trimming shortened V by 0 bases and J by 1 base, and 9 bases separated the two germline ends. This CDR3 spans 15 amino acids. In DNA, the CDR3 is TGTGCCAGCAGCGTAGGGGGGGCTGGCACAGATACGCAGTATTTT. This sequence encodes CASSVGGAGTDTQYF.

This rearrangement joins TRBV5-4 to TRBJ2-5, with 7 bases identical to TRBD1. The CDR3 has 15 residues. Per germline, CDR1 SGHNT and CDR2 YYREEE (reference sequence). V lost 4 bases and J lost 2; bases outside the gene matches: 8. CDR3 sequence (DNA): TGTGCCAGCAGCCCCCGGGACAGATTACAAGAGACCCAGTACTTC. Amino acids: CASSPRDRLQETQYF.

This chain links TRBV19 with TRBJ2-2; 9 positions match TRBD1. Germline assignment: CDR1 LNHDA and CDR2 SQIVND (reference sequence). Trimming at V came to 9 bases and at J to 4 bases, leaving 12 bases not matched to a gene. The CDR3 sequence is 16 residues long. The CDR3 nucleotides are TGTGCCAGCTTAAACAGGGGGCAATTGGGCACCGGGGAGCTGTTTTTT. Its translation: CASLNRGQLGTGELFF. Complete variable domain (other parts from reference TRBV19 and TRBJ2-2): DGGITQSPKYLFRKEGQNVTLSCEQNLNHDAMYWYRQDPGQGLRLIYYSQIVNDFQKGDIAEGYSVSREKKESFPLTVTSAQKNPTAFYLCASLNRGQLGTGELFFGEGSRLTVL.